This T cell receptor beta chain was sequenced for a study of T cell responses to AZD1222 COVID-19 vaccine. Points on this clone: The antigen is unknown.

Study outcomes and limitations: Elevations in Spike-specific TCR breadth and depth followed administration of two AZD1222 doses.

This CDR3 contains 15 residues. Losses at the gene ends were 6 bases for V and 4 bases for J; bases not matched to a gene: 9. Germline V gene lookup returns CDR1 LNHDA and CDR2 SQIVND (reference sequence). Assay: immunoSEQ multiplex PCR; the TCRdb copy retains only in-frame clones and omits some. The sample yields about 83,000 clones, 86% seen once. Sequenced material: peripheral blood, taken on day 0 of AZD1222 vaccination. This TCR derives from an adult in good health. The chain carries TRBV19 and TRBJ1-2; 9 positions agree with TRBD1. The CDR3 nucleotides are TGTGCCAGTAGAACCGGGACAGGGACTTTCTATGGCTACACCTTC. Protein: CASRTGTGTFYGYTF.